Below are 22 T cell receptor beta chains sequenced from a single sample in a study of blood T cell repertoires in COVID-19. Data came from immunoSEQ multiplex PCR; TCRdb stores just in-frame clones and leaves some out. Of 200,000 to 300,000 clones in the sample, approximately 89% were seen once. The sequenced sample was PBMCs or T cells enriched from blood (not recorded which). The source is a woman in her thirties or forties with acute COVID-19.

This chain joins TRBV9 and TRBJ2-5; D may be TRBD2 (6 bases). V lost 1 base and J 0 bases, leaving 10 bases between the germline ends. Germline CDR1 reads SGDLS; CDR2 reads YYNGEE. This CDR3 contains 15 residues. CDR3 loop: CASSVIGGYQETQYF. The DNA for the CDR3 is TGTGCCAGCAGCGTAATCGGAGGGTACCAAGAGACCCAGTACTTC. Using reference TRBV9 and TRBJ2-5 for the parts outside the CDR3, the full variable domain is DSGVTQTPKHLITATGQRVTLRCSPRSGDLSVYWYQQSLDQGLQFLIQYYNGEERAKGNILERFSAQQFPDLHSELNLSSLELGDSALYFCASSVIGGYQETQYFGPGTRLLVL.

J is TRBJ1-5 and V is TRBV6-2 or TRBV6-3; possibly TRBD1 for D (6 bases). Germline lookup yields CDR1 MNHEY and CDR2 SVGEGT. V was trimmed by 2 bases and J by 11 bases, leaving 16 bases between them. This CDR3 has 14 amino acids. Written as DNA, the CDR3 is TGTGCCAGCAGTTACCCGGACAGTGTACTCTCCCAGCATTTT. This sequence encodes CASSYPDSVLSQHF.

The chain is built from TRBV14 and TRBJ2-1; TRBD2 matches at 7 bases. The CDR3 consists of 15 residues. Germline V gene sequence: CDR1 SGHDN, CDR2 FVKESK. The ends lost 5 bases at V and 1 base at J; junction bases unmatched: 5. The CDR3 here is CASSSWGGSYNEQFF. In nucleotides, the CDR3 is TGTGCCAGCAGCTCATGGGGGGGATCCTACAATGAGCAGTTCTTC.

The chain combines TRBV21-1 with TRBJ2-1; TRBD2 reflects the table's D call only, with no check against the DNA. TRBV21-1 is marked as a pseudogene. This CDR3 comprises 17 residues. This CDR3 reads CASSQMYLGTTHNEQFF. The CDR3 DNA sequence: TGTGCCAGCAGCCAAATGTACCTCGGGACTACCCACAATGAGCAGTTCTTC.

This chain uses TRBV6-5 with TRBJ1-2; tentatively, D is TRBD1 (5 bases). This CDR3 has 13 amino acids. Germline CDR1 is MNHEY and CDR2 is SVGAGI. The V and J ends lost 6 bases and 0 bases respectively, with 8 bases between them. The CDR3 DNA reads TGTGCCAGCAGGATGACAGCTAACTATGGCTACACCTTC. Its translation is CASRMTANYGYTF.

The sample holds one count of this clone. This chain connects TRBV7-2 to TRBJ2-7; D is unclear. The V gene lost 2 bases and the J gene lost 7 bases, with 12 bases spanning the gap. Germline lookup yields CDR1 SGHTA and CDR2 FQGNSA. This CDR3 is built from 13 residues. CDR3 region: CASSLMAAIEQYV. The CDR3 DNA follows: TGTGCCAGCAGCTTAATGGCGGCCATAGAGCAGTACGTC.

This clone was seen only once. The chain carries TRBV3-1 (or the pseudogene TRBV3-2) and TRBJ1-6; D may be TRBD1 (6 bases). Trimming shortened V by 4 bases and J by 6 bases, and 10 bases separated the two germline ends. This CDR3 is built from 14 residues. CDR1 is LGHDT and CDR2 is YNNKEL in the germline V gene (reference sequence). CDR3: CASSPGHANSPLHF. For the CDR3, the DNA is TGTGCCAGCAGCCCGGGACACGCTAATTCACCCCTCCACTTT.

This chain joins TRBV27 and TRBJ2-4; TRBD1 matches at 7 bases. CDR3 size: 16 residues. CDR1 and CDR2 from the germline V gene are MNHEY and SMNVEV (reference sequence). J was trimmed by 4 bases and V by 2 bases; bases with no gene match: 8. The CDR3 protein is CASSLVPTGVKNIQYF. The CDR3 DNA follows: TGTGCCAGCAGTTTAGTGCCCACAGGGGTAAAAAACATTCAGTACTTC.

This rearrangement joins TRBV6-6 to TRBJ1-2; 7 bases map to TRBD1. With V trimmed by 2 bases and J by 6 bases, 3 bases remained unmatched. Germline lookup yields CDR1 MNHNY and CDR2 SVGAGI (reference sequence). CDR3 length equals 13 residues. Here the CDR3 reads CASSYPDRDGYTF. CDR3 in DNA: TGTGCCAGCAGTTACCCCGACAGGGATGGCTACACCTTC.

With regard to this clone: Other nucleotide sequences in the sample specify the same CDR3. This chain uses TRBV6-2 or TRBV6-3 with TRBJ2-7; D unresolved. Germline CDR1 is MNHEY and CDR2 is SVGEGT. The V end lost 6 bases, the J end lost 1 base, and 10 bases lay between the germline ends. There are 13 residues in the CDR3. DNA of the CDR3: TGTGCCAGCAGCCCCGACTCATCCTACGAGCAGTACTTC. Translated, it gives CASSPDSSYEQYF.

This chain links TRBV5-4 with TRBJ2-2; 14 bases match TRBD2. The trim removed 4 bases at V and 6 bases at J, leaving 5 bases unmatched. The CDR3 contains 16 residues. From germline, CDR1 is SGHNT and CDR2 YYREEE (reference sequence). CDR3 protein: CASSPGLAGGPGELFF. The CDR3 nucleotides read TGTGCCAGCAGCCCAGGACTAGCGGGAGGACCCGGGGAGCTGTTTTTT.

This chain joins TRBV21-1 and TRBJ1-1. TRBV21-1 is designated a pseudogene. The CDR3 consists of 15 residues. This CDR3 reads CASSKGSCFGSEAFF. The CDR3 DNA reads as TGTGCCAGCAGCAAAGGTTCTTGTTTTGGGAGTGAAGCTTTCTTT.

The chain combines TRBV2 with TRBJ1-2; TRBD1 matches at 11 bases. Germline V CDR1 and CDR2: SNHLY, FYNNEI. Trimming removed 8 bases from V and 4 bases from J; junction bases left unmatched: 6. The CDR3 extends over 14 amino acids. The CDR3 nucleotides read TGTGCCAGCCGGGGGGACAGGGGGACCTATGGCTACACCTTC. The encoded protein is CASRGDRGTYGYTF.

This chain connects TRBV5-1 to TRBJ1-1, with D maybe TRBD1 (5 bases). There are 14 residues in the CDR3. Germline CDR1 reads SGHRS; CDR2 reads YFSETQ. Trimming left V 2 bases short and J 0 bases short, with 8 bases between. The CDR3 bases are TGCGCCAGCAGCTTTGACAGAATGAACACTGAAGCTTTCTTT. It yields the protein CASSFDRMNTEAFF.

The rearrangement uses TRBV15 and TRBJ1-2, with 8 bases matching TRBD1. J lost 5 bases, V lost 0 bases, and 5 bases had no gene match. The CDR3 contains 15 residues. In germline, CDR1 is LNHNV, CDR2 YYDKDF (reference sequence). The CDR3: CATSRDIGTGYGYTF. CDR3 DNA: TGTGCCACCAGCAGAGATATCGGGACAGGTTATGGCTACACCTTC.

This chain joins TRBV2 and TRBJ1-5, with D tentatively TRBD1 (5 bases). The CDR3 extends over 13 amino acids. In germline, CDR1 is SNHLY, CDR2 FYNNEI. Trimming shortened V by 0 bases and J by 9 bases, and 9 bases separated the two germline ends. CDR3 region: CASSEATGRPQHF. Here the CDR3 DNA reads TGTGCCAGCAGTGAAGCCACAGGCAGGCCCCAGCATTTT.

This chain links TRBV29-1 with TRBJ1-1; D may be TRBD1 (6 bases). The CDR3 is 15 amino acids. Germline V gene sequence: CDR1 SQVTM, CDR2 ANQGSEA. Trimming removed 1 base from V and 3 bases from J, with 15 bases in between. CDR3 DNA: TGCAGCGTTGAAGGCAGGGGTTGGCATGACACTGAAGCTTTCTTT. Residues: CSVEGRGWHDTEAFF.

CDR3 sequence reads: CASSQLWQNDNQPQHF. CDR3 DNA: TGCGCCAGCAGCCAATTGTGGCAGAACGATAATCAGCCCCAGCATTTT. The genes are TRBV4-1 and TRBJ1-5; D gene ambiguous. Trimming took off 2 bases at V and 4 bases at J, with 15 bases between the two ends. Germline V CDR1 and CDR2: MGHRA, YSYEKL. CDR3 length: 16 residues.

V usage is TRBV12-3 or TRBV12-4 and J usage is TRBJ1-2, with a weak D call TRBD1 (6 bases). V shed 5 bases and J shed 4 bases, with 8 bases lying between them. The CDR3 length is 12 residues. CDR3 bases: TGTGCCAGCAGTGGCAGGGGCTATGGCTACACCTTC. Translation: CASSGRGYGYTF.

This clone was counted many times. CDR3: CSVRFPGTTRIYTF. CDR3 coding DNA: TGCAGCGTACGCTTCCCCGGGACTACCCGAATCTACACCTTC. The chain combines TRBV29-1 with TRBJ1-2, with a possible D match to TRBD1 (5 bases). Germline V CDR1 and CDR2: SQVTM, ANQGSEA. The CDR3 runs to 14 residues. Trimming shortened V by 6 bases and J by 10 bases, and 24 bases separated the two germline ends.

This clone has only one observation. The chain has TRBV4-1 and TRBJ2-1; 7 nucleotides line up with TRBD2. Germline V gives CDR1 MGHRA, CDR2 YSYEKL. This CDR3 spans 14 amino acids. Trimming cost V 0 bases and J 9 bases; bases outside gene matches: 5. The CDR3 DNA sequence: TGCGCCAGCAGCCAAGACGTGGGAGGGCGTGAGCAGTTCTTC. It is translated as CASSQDVGGREQFF.

This clone was seen only once. The rearrangement joins TRBV7-2 to TRBJ2-1; the D is unclear. The CDR3 covers 14 residues. Germline CDR1 is SGHTA and CDR2 is FQGNSA. The ends were cut back, 2 bases at V and 9 bases at J, with 14 bases in the middle. The CDR3 region has the DNA TGTGCCAGCAGCTTATATAGTAGTTACGGTGAGCAGTTCTTC. This translates into CASSLYSSYGEQFF.